This T cell receptor beta chain appears in the sequencing data of a study of blood T cells in healthy people across ages. There were at least 5.5 micrograms of total RNA extracted from every sample. The CDR3 consists of 15 residues. Germline V CDR1 and CDR2: SGHTA, FQGNSA. The V end was cut by 1 base, the J end by 3 bases, with 12 bases between. With a J-beta primer mix and a sample-barcoded 5' primer, a second PCR ran about 7 to 11 cycles. CDR3-containing paired-end reads numbering at least 2.5 million came from each sample. TCRdb re-called the 5' RACE reads with MiXCR, one entry per CDR3 protein. The table lists 1,500,000 or so distinct CDR3 sequences, 55% to 75% of them singletons.

Sequencing was done on a sample of blood. The chain uses TRBV7-2 and TRBJ1-1; D is undetermined. This receptor was obtained from a man aged 18 to 35 in good health. CDR3 amino acids: CASSLVAKRDTEAFF. DNA of the CDR3: TGTGCCAGCAGCTTAGTCGCGAAGCGGGACACTGAAGCTTTCTTT.